A selection of T cell receptor beta chains follows, all from one sample in a study of blood T cells in healthy people across ages. TCRdb analysed the 5' RACE reads with MiXCR anew, one entry per CDR3 protein. The sample lists around 1,800,000 distinct CDR3 sequences, around 40% occurring once. The sample comprised blood. Every receptor here comes from a human donor in good health. CDR3s leave out the opening cysteine and the closing phenylalanine or tryptophan. The D gene is left open where the match is weak.

V gene: TRBV7-2
D gene: TRBD1
CDR3 protein: ASSPSLGTGNSEQY

V gene: TRBV3-1
D gene: -
CDR3 protein: ASSLAYSADYGYT

V gene: TRBV4-2
D gene: TRBD2
CDR3 protein: ASSQVPGGRYEQY

V gene: TRBV3-1
D gene: TRBD2
CDR3 protein: ASSQVAGTAKPNEQF

V gene: TRBV6-2/TRBV6-3
D gene: TRBD2
CDR3 protein: ASSYSLSWGGYEQF

V gene: TRBV29-1
D gene: -
CDR3 protein: SVPPLGSLTDTQY

V gene: TRBV6-2/TRBV6-3
D gene: -
CDR3 protein: ASSYSQGVGYEQY

V gene: TRBV5-1
D gene: -
CDR3 protein: ASSLPSSSGERY

V gene: TRBV29-1
D gene: TRBD1
CDR3 protein: SGGTGDYEQY

V gene: TRBV11-2
D gene: TRBD2
CDR3 protein: ASSRTSVDTDTQY

V gene: TRBV10-3
D gene: -
CDR3 protein: AISATENTIY

V gene: TRBV20-1
D gene: -
CDR3 protein: SADFYNEQF

V gene: TRBV5-6
D gene: TRBD1
CDR3 protein: ASSLANDRVWRSDIQY

V gene: TRBV4-3
D gene: TRBD2
CDR3 protein: ASSPSGPGGQDTQY

V gene: TRBV20-1
D gene: -
CDR3 protein: STVSQANYGYT

V gene: TRBV28
D gene: TRBD2
CDR3 protein: ASRLAGIYEQY

V gene: TRBV6-6
D gene: -
CDR3 protein: ASSYSILRTEPYGYT

V gene: TRBV3-1
D gene: -
CDR3 protein: ASSQGLGGGPYETQY

V gene: TRBV6-1
D gene: TRBD1
CDR3 protein: ASSELRTGPYEQY

V gene: TRBV28
D gene: TRBD2
CDR3 protein: ASRTPSGGQETQY

V gene: TRBV7-9
D gene: -
CDR3 protein: ASSSTGPVQPGDQPQH

V gene: TRBV7-3
D gene: -
CDR3 protein: ASSYYGAGANVLT

V gene: TRBV7-4
D gene: TRBD1
CDR3 protein: AARDRVDTDTQY

V gene: TRBV7-9
D gene: -
CDR3 protein: ASSPDPGITYEQY

V gene: TRBV4-1
D gene: TRBD1
CDR3 protein: ASSPHWDRNEKLF

V gene: TRBV6-1
D gene: -
CDR3 protein: ASSELLFASEGTDTQY

V gene: TRBV7-9
D gene: -
CDR3 protein: ASSSQGLRQF

V gene: TRBV10-3
D gene: -
CDR3 protein: ATYWSGTEGYT

V gene: TRBV3-1
D gene: -
CDR3 protein: ASSQYLRDNEQY

V gene: TRBV4-1
D gene: TRBD1
CDR3 protein: ASSKWDSYNEQF